This T cell receptor beta chain was recorded in a study of glioma-infiltrating T cells. This CDR3 has 15 amino acids. Trimming took 6 bases from V and 1 from J, leaving 14 bases between them. About this clonotype itself: This may be a read error: a much more frequent sequence differs by one nucleotide.

The iRepertoire nested amplicon-rescue multiplex PCR amplified TCR alpha and beta CDR3s from RNA. TCRdb independently ran MiXCR on the multiplex PCR reads; one entry per CDR3 protein. The sample contains some 190,000 distinct CDR3 sequences, about 31% of which appear only once. Sequencing was done on a sample of glioma tissue, nonneoplastic brain tissue, or PBMCs (not recorded which). The TCR originated in a human donor with low-grade glioma or glioblastoma, undergoing nonglioma brain surgery, or in good health (not recorded which). V gene TRBV12-3 or TRBV12-4 combines with J gene TRBJ2-3, with D possibly matching TRBD1 (6 bases). This chain's CDR3 is CASRVTGTGTDTQYF. The CDR3 DNA sequence: TGTGCCAGCAGAGTAACAGGGACCGGCACAGATACGCAGTATTTT.